These 20 T cell receptor beta chains originate from one sample sequenced in a study of beta chain features in type 1 diabetes (dated by TCRdb to the late 2010s). Receptors were amplified or captured by the immunoSEQ multiplex PCR assay. All of the isolated RNA was reverse transcribed with the High Capacity cDNA Reverse Transcription Kit, so expressed TCRB transcripts were sequenced. TCRdb obtained this table from immuneACCESS and retained in-frame rearrangements with V and J assigned. These tables miss some clones; where compared with another copy, unresolved V genes account for less than half of the shortfall, and the remainder is unexplained. The sample table lists hundreds of thousands of clones, around 12% of them with a count of one. The ten largest clones represent about 0.017% of the sample. Input material: naive CD4+ T cells from blood. The cell subset or site label, read with the paper, signifies: true naive CD4+ T cells. These receptors all stem from a man between 18 and 35 years old in good health.

CDR3 sequence: CAISESRGEAFF. The CDR3 nucleotides are TGTGCCATCAGTGAGTCTCGGGGTGAAGCTTTCTTT. The V call is TRBV10-3, the J call TRBJ1-1; D is unclear. CDR3 length: 12 amino acids. Trimming took 0 bases from V and 7 from J, leaving 6 bases between them. Looked up from germline, CDR1 is ENHRY and CDR2 is SYGVKD.

This chain uses TRBV2 with TRBJ1-1, with D uncertain. The CDR3 totals 11 residues. Germline values: CDR1 SNHLY, CDR2 FYNNEI. With 8 bases removed from V and 3 bases from J, the gap between germline ends came to 7 bases. This CDR3 is CASLRDTEAFF. CDR3 in DNA: TGTGCCAGCCTCCGGGACACTGAAGCTTTCTTT.

The V call is TRBV6-1, the J call TRBJ2-7; TRBD2 matches 13 bases. The CDR3 is made up of 14 amino acids. J lost 7 bases, V lost 5 bases, and 5 bases had no gene match. Germline-derived CDR1 and CDR2 are MNHNS and SASEGT. The CDR3 reads CASSPTSGGPEQYF. The DNA for the CDR3 is TGTGCCAGCAGTCCGACTAGCGGGGGGCCGGAGCAGTACTTC.

The CDR3 DNA reads as TGTGCCAGCAGCTTAAGGGACAGGGGCTCCTACGAGCAGTACTTC. Amino acids: CASSLRDRGSYEQYF. The chain couples TRBV13 to TRBJ2-7, with 10 positions matching TRBD1. The CDR3 length is 15 residues. The V gene end was trimmed by 2 bases and the J gene end by 0 bases; junction bases not matched to a gene: 1. The germline CDR1 and CDR2 sequences are PRHDT and FYEKMQ (reference sequence).

This chain uses TRBV19 with TRBJ2-5; D unresolved. V lost 5 bases and J lost 5, with 9 bases in between. This CDR3 has 12 amino acids. Germline values: CDR1 LNHDA, CDR2 SQIVND (reference sequence). The CDR3, as DNA: TGTGCCAGTAGTCCGAGAAGCGAGACCCAGTACTTC. Encoded protein: CASSPRSETQYF.

This chain joins TRBV29-1 and TRBJ2-1, with 12 bases lining up with TRBD2. Per the germline V gene, CDR1 is SQVTM and CDR2 is ANQGSEA. Trimming removed 8 bases from V and 4 bases from J; junction bases left unmatched: 6. This CDR3 has 14 amino acids. CDR3 sequence: CSTLGTSGYNEQFF. CDR3 sequence (DNA): TGCAGCACATTGGGGACTAGCGGGTACAATGAGCAGTTCTTC.

The gene calls are TRBV6-5 and TRBJ2-7; 12 nucleotides agree with TRBD2. Losses at the gene ends were 6 bases for V and 4 bases for J; bases not matched to a gene: 4. The CDR3 totals 14 residues. Germline assignment: CDR1 MNHEY and CDR2 SVGAGI. CDR3 sequence: CASRSLAGGYEQYF. The CDR3 DNA is TGTGCCAGCAGGTCACTAGCGGGAGGATACGAGCAGTACTTC.

This clone was observed a few times. The chain recombines TRBV19 with TRBJ2-2; 8 bases agree with TRBD2. The junction had 3 bases not matched to a gene; V was cut back by 3 bases and J by 3 bases. This CDR3 is built from 15 residues. Germline loops: CDR1 LNHDA, CDR2 SQIVND (reference sequence). The CDR3 spells CASSIASGYTGELFF. The CDR3 DNA reads as TGTGCCAGTAGTATCGCTAGCGGGTACACCGGGGAGCTGTTTTTT.

V is TRBV10-3 and J is TRBJ2-1; TRBD1 is a possible D gene (6 bases). CDR3 length: 14 amino acids. V lost 4 bases, J lost 3 bases, and 10 bases lay in between. In germline, CDR1 is ENHRY, CDR2 SYGVKD. The CDR3 coding sequence is TGTGCCATCAGTGTAGTGGGACACTACAATGAGCAGTTCTTC. Translated, it gives CAISVVGHYNEQFF.

This clone was seen a few times. The V gene is TRBV5-1, the J gene TRBJ1-1; the D gene is possibly TRBD1 (6 bases). The germline V gene encodes CDR1 SGHRS and CDR2 YFSETQ. The CDR3 has 15 residues. Trimming removed 3 bases from V and 4 bases from J, with 16 bases in between. In nucleotides, the CDR3 is TGCGCCAGCAGCTCCTCACAGGGTGCTGGCACTGAAGCTTTCTTT. As protein: CASSSSQGAGTEAFF.

The V gene is TRBV18, the J gene TRBJ2-1, with 7 bases lining up with TRBD2. Germline trimming cut 7 bases from V and 0 bases from J; bases unmatched to any gene: 6. From germline, CDR1 is KGHSH and CDR2 LQKENI. There are 15 residues in the CDR3. The DNA for the CDR3 is TGTGCCAGCTGGCCGGGGGGATTCTCCTACAATGAGCAGTTCTTC. Amino acid sequence: CASWPGGFSYNEQFF.

In its sample, this clone was seen a few times. The rearrangement links TRBV4-2 to TRBJ2-5; TRBD2 matches at 11 bases. Trimming took 3 bases from V and 4 from J; bases not matched to a gene: 4. From germline, CDR1 is LGHNA and CDR2 YNFKEQ. The CDR3 runs to 15 residues. The CDR3 DNA sequence: TGTGCCAGCAGCCAGACTAGCGGGAAACGAGAGACCCAGTACTTC. Protein product: CASSQTSGKRETQYF.

This sequence joins TRBV5-1 and TRBJ2-3, with 9 bases aligning to TRBD2. The CDR3 runs to 17 residues. Germline CDR1 reads SGHRS; CDR2 reads YFSETQ. V was clipped by 3 bases and J by 3 bases; unmatched bases: 11. CDR3 in DNA: TGCGCCAGCAGCTCGATAAGTAGCGGGAGTGGTACAGATACGCAGTATTTT. Its translation: CASSSISSGSGTDTQYF.

In this sample, this clone turned up a few times. The chain is built from TRBV28 and TRBJ2-1; no clear D gene. The CDR3 extends over 11 amino acids. Germline loops: CDR1 MDHEN, CDR2 SYDVKM. The ends were cut back, 3 bases at V and 8 bases at J, with 5 bases in the middle. Written as DNA, the CDR3 is TGTGCCAGCAGTTTGAGAGATGAGCAGTTCTTC. Its protein product is CASSLRDEQFF.

There are a few counts of this clone. This rearrangement joins TRBV20-1 to TRBJ1-5; D call uncertain. V lost 5 bases to trimming and J lost 10 bases, with 12 bases between them. The CDR3 is made up of 11 amino acids. The V gene's germline CDR1 is DFQATT and CDR2 SNEGSKA (reference sequence). The CDR3 DNA reads as TGCAGTGCTGTTTCGGGTGGACCCCAGCATTTT. Protein sequence: CSAVSGGPQHF.

This clone has just a few counts. The rearrangement uses TRBV7-2 and TRBJ1-5, with D maybe TRBD1 (6 bases). Germline V gene data show CDR1 as SGHTA and CDR2 as FQGNSA. Trimming pared 2 bases from V and 2 bases from J, leaving 7 bases between. The CDR3 covers 14 residues. The CDR3 sequence: CASSLYRGNQPQHF. CDR3 in DNA: TGTGCCAGCAGCTTATACAGGGGCAATCAGCCCCAGCATTTT.

DNA of the CDR3: TGTGCCAGCAGCATTTCATCCGGGACTCTGAGCTCCTACGAGCAGTACTTC. Translating it yields CASSISSGTLSSYEQYF. V usage is TRBV28 and J usage is TRBJ2-7; tentative D call: TRBD2 (6 bases). The CDR3 is 17 residues long. CDR1 and CDR2 (germline): MDHEN, SYDVKM. Trimming cost V 6 bases and J 0 bases, with 21 bases left between them. The complete variable domain, with remaining parts taken from reference TRBV28 and TRBJ2-7, reads DVKVTQSSRYLVKRTGEKVFLECVQDMDHENMFWYRQDPGLGLRLIYFSYDVKMKEKGDIPEGYSVSREKKERFSLILESASTNQTSMYLCASSISSGTLSSYEQYFGPGTRLTVT.

This clone was seen more than once but under ten times. The chain carries TRBV11-2 and TRBJ1-2; TRBD1 aligns across 7 bases. Germline values: CDR1 SGHAT, CDR2 FQNNGV. The V gene end was trimmed by 1 base and the J gene end by 2 bases; junction bases not matched to a gene: 4. The CDR3 spans 15 residues. CDR3 residues: CASSLGAGQNYGYTF. In DNA, the CDR3 is TGTGCCAGCAGCTTAGGGGCGGGACAGAACTATGGCTACACCTTC. The variable domain in full, with the rest retrieved from reference TRBV11-2 and TRBJ1-2, is EAGVAQSPRYKIIEKRQSVAFWCNPISGHATLYWYQQILGQGPKLLIQFQNNGVVDDSQLPKDRFSAERLKGVDSTLKIQPAKLEDSAVYLCASSLGAGQNYGYTFGSGTRLTVV.

This clone came up a few times. The CDR3 protein is CASSPQSGEHGYTF. The CDR3 coding sequence is TGTGCCAGCTCACCACAGTCGGGTGAACATGGCTACACCTTC. The V and J genes are TRBV18 and TRBJ1-2, with unresolved D. The germline V gene encodes CDR1 KGHSH and CDR2 LQKENI. This CDR3 is 14 amino acids long. V was clipped by 1 base and J by 6 bases, with 12 bases between them.

This clone was detected a few times. The rearrangement joins TRBV18 to TRBJ2-5; possibly TRBD2 for D (5 bases). Trimming stripped 3 bases from V and 4 bases from J, with 12 bases between. The germline V gene has CDR1 KGHSH and CDR2 LQKENI. This CDR3 spans 14 amino acids. CDR3 DNA: TGTGCCAGCTCACCTGGACTTATAGGAGAGACCCAGTACTTC. Translating gives CASSPGLIGETQYF.